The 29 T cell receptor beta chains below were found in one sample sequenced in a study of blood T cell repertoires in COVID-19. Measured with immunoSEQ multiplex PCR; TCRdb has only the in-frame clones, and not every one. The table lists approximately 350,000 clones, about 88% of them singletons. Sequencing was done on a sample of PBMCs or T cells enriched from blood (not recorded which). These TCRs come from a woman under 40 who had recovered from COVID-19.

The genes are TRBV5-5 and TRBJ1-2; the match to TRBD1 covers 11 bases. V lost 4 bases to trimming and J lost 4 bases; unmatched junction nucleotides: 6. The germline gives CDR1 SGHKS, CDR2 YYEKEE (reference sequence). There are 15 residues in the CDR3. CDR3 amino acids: CASSGDRGYGYGYTF. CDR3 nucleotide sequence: TGTGCCAGCAGCGGGGACAGGGGGTATGGCTATGGCTACACCTTC.

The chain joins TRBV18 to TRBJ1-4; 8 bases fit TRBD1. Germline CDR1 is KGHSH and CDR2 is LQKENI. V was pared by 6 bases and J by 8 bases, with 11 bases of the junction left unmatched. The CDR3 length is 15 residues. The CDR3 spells CASSNPQGAGEKLFF. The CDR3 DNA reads TGTGCCAGCTCCAACCCCCAGGGGGCTGGGGAAAAACTGTTTTTT.

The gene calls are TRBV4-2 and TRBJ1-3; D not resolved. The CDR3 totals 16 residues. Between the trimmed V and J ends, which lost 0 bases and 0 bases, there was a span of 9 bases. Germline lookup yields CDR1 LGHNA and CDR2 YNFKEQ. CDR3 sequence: CASSQDLYSSGNTIYF. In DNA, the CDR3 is TGTGCCAGCAGCCAAGATCTTTACAGCTCTGGAAACACCATATATTTT.

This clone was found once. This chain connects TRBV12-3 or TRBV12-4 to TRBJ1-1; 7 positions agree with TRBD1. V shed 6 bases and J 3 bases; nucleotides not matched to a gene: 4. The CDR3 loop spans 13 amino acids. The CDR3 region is CASRRTGDTEAFF. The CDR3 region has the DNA TGTGCCAGCAGACGAACAGGGGACACTGAAGCTTTCTTT.

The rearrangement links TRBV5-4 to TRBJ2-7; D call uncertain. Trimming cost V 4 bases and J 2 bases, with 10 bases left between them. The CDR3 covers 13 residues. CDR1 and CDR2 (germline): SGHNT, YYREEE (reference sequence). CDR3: CASSDPTTYEQYF. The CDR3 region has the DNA TGTGCCAGCAGCGACCCGACAACCTACGAGCAGTACTTC.

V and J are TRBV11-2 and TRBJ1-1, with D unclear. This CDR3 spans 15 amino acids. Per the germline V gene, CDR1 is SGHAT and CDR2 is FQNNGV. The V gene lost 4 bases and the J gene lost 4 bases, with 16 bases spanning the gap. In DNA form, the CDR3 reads TGTGCCAGCAGCTCCCACGCCGTGGGGAGCACTGAAGCTTTCTTT. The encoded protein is CASSSHAVGSTEAFF.

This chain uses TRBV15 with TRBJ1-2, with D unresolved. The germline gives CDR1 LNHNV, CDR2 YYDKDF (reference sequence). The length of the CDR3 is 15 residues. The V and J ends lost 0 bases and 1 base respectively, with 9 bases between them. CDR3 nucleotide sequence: TGTGCCACCAGCAGAGATTTAAGCATTAACTATGGCTACACCTTC. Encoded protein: CATSRDLSINYGYTF.

CDR3 region: CASSADRGKDGYTF. The CDR3 DNA sequence: TGTGCCAGCAGTGCGGACAGGGGTAAAGATGGCTACACCTTC. This rearrangement joins TRBV2 to TRBJ1-2, with 9 bases that match TRBD1. Unmatched junction bases numbered 6, after V lost 4 bases and J lost 6 bases. Germline V CDR1 and CDR2: SNHLY, FYNNEI. This CDR3 is built from 14 residues.

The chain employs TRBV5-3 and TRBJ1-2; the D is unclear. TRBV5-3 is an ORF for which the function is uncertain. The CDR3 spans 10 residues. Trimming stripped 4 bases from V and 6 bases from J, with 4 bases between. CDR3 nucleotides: TGTGCCAGAAGCGAGCATGGCTACACCTTC. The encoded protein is CARSEHGYTF.

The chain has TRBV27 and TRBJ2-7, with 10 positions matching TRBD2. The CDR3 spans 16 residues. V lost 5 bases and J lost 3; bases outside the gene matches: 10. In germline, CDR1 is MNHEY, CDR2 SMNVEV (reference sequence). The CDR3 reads CASSPAGTSADYEQYF. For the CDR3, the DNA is TGTGCCAGCAGTCCCGCCGGGACTAGCGCCGACTACGAGCAGTACTTC.

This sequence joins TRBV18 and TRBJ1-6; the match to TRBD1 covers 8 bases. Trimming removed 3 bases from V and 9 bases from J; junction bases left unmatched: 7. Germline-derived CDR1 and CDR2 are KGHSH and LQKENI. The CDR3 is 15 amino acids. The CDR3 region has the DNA TGTGCCAGCTCACCTACCGGGACAGGTGGTTCACCCCTCCACTTT. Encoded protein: CASSPTGTGGSPLHF.

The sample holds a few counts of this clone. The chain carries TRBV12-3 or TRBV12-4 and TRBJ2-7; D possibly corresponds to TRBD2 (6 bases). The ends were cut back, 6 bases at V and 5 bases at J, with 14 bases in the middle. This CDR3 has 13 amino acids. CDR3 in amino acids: CASSRLGQNEQYF. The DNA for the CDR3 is TGTGCCAGCAGCCGACTAGGGCAAAACGAGCAGTACTTC.

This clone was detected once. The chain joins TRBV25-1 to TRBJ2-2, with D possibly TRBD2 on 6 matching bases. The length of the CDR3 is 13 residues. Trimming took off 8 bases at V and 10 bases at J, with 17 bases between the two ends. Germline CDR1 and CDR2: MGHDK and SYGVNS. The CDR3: CASRGTEPQELFF. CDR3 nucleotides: TGTGCCAGCCGCGGGACGGAACCTCAGGAGCTGTTTTTT. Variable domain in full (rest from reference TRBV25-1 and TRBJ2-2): EADIYQTPRYLVIGTGKKITLECSQTMGHDKMYWYQQDPGMELHLIHYSYGVNSTEKGDLSSESTVSRIRTEHFPLTLESARPSHTSQYLCASRGTEPQELFFGEGSRLTVL.

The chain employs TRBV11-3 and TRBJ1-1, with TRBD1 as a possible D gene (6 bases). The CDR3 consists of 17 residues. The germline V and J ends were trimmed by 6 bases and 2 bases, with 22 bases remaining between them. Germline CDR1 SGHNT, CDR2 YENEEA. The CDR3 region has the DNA TGTGCCAGCAGTCACGGGGGGCAGCTCGGGCGAAACACTGAAGCTTTCTTT. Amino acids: CASSHGGQLGRNTEAFF.

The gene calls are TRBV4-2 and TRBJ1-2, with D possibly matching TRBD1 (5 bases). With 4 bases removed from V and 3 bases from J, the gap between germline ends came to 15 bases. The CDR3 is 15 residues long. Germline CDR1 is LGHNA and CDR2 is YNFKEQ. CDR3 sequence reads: CASSPELTDYYGYTF. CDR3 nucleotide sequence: TGTGCCAGCAGCCCCGAATTGACAGATTACTATGGCTACACCTTC.

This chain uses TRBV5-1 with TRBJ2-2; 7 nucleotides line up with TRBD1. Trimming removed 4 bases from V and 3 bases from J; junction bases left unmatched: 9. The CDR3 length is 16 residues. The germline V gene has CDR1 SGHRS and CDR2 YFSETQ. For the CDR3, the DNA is TGCGCCAGCAGCCGGACAGGCGGCTCGGACACCGGGGAGCTGTTTTTT. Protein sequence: CASSRTGGSDTGELFF. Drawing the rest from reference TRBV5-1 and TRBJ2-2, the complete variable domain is KAGVTQTPRYLIKTRGQQVTLSCSPISGHRSVSWYQQTPGQGLQFLFEYFSETQRNKGNFPGRFSGRQFSNSRSEMNVSTLELGDSALYLCASSRTGGSDTGELFFGEGSRLTVL.

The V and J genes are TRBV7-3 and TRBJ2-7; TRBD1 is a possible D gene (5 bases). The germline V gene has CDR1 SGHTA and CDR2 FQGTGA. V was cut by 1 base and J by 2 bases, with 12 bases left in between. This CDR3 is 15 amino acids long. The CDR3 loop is CASSLSRALPYEQYF. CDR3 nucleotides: TGTGCCAGCAGCTTAAGCAGGGCCTTGCCCTACGAGCAGTACTTC.

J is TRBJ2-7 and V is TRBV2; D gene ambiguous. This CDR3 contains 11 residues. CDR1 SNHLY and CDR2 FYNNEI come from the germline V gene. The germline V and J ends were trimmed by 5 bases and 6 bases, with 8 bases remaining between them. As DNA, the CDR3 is TGTGCCAGCAGTTTAAAGCCCGAGCAGTACTTC. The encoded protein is CASSLKPEQYF.

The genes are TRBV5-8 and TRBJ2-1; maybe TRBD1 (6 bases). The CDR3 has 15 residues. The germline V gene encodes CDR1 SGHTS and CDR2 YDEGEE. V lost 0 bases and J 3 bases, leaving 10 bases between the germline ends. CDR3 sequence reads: CASSLAATGYNEQFF. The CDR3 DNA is TGTGCCAGCAGCTTGGCCGCGACAGGCTACAATGAGCAGTTCTTC.

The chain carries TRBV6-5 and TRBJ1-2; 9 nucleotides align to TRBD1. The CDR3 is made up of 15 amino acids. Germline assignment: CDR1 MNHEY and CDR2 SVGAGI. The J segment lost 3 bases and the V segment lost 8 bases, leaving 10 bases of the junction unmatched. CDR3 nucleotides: TGTGCCAGCGGGGTCGGGGACAGGGAGGACTATGGCTACACCTTC. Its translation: CASGVGDREDYGYTF.

CDR3 nucleotide sequence: TGTGCCAGCAGCTCCAGGACAGGGGGCGGCTTGACAACTAATGAAAAACTGTTTTTT. This gives the protein CASSSRTGGGLTTNEKLFF. This rearrangement joins TRBV11-3 to TRBJ1-4; 11 bases map to TRBD1. Germline lookup yields CDR1 SGHNT and CDR2 YENEEA. The CDR3 covers 19 residues. Trimming removed 4 bases from V and 0 bases from J; junction bases left unmatched: 10. The entire variable domain, with the rest obtained from reference TRBV11-3 and TRBJ1-4, is as follows: EAGVVQSPRYKIIEKKQPVAFWCNPISGHNTLYWYLQNLGQGPELLIRYENEEAVDDSQLPKDRFSAERLKGVDSTLKIQPAELGDSAVYLCASSSRTGGGLTTNEKLFFGSGTQLSVL.

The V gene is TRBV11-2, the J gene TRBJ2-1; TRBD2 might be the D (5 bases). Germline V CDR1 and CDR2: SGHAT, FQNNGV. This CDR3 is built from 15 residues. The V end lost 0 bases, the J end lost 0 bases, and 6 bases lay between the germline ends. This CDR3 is CASSLERDSYNEQFF. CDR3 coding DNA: TGTGCCAGCAGCTTAGAACGGGACTCCTACAATGAGCAGTTCTTC.

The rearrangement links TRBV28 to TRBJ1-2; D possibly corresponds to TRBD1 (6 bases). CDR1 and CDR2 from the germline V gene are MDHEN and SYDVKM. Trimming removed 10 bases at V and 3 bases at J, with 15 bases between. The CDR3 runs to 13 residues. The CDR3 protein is CATTKQGYYGYTF. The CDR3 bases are TGTGCCACCACTAAACAGGGATACTATGGCTACACCTTC.

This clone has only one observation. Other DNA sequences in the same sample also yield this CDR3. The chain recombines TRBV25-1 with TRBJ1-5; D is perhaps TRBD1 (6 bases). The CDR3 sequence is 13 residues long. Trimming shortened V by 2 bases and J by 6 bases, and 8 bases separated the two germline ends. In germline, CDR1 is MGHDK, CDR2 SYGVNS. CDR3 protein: CASSEGGGQPQHF. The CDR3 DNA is TGTGCCAGCAGTGAAGGGGGCGGTCAGCCCCAGCATTTT.

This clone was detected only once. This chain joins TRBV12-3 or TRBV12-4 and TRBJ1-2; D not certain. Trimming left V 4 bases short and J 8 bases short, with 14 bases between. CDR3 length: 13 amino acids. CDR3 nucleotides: TGTGCCAGCAGTTGGCCGGGCGCGGGGGGCTACACCTTC. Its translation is CASSWPGAGGYTF.

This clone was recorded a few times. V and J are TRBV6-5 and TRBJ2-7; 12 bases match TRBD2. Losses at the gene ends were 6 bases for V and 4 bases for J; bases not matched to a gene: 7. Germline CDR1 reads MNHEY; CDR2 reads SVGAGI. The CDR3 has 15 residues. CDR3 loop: CASSEWTSGMYEQYF. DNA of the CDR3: TGTGCCAGCAGCGAGTGGACTAGCGGGATGTACGAGCAGTACTTC.

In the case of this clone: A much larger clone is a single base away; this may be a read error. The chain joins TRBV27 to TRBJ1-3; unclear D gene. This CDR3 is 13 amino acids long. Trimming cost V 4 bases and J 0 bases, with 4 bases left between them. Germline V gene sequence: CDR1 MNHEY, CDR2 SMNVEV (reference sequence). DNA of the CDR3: TGTGCCAGCAGTTCACTCTCTGGAAACACCATATATTTT. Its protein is CASSSLSGNTIYF.

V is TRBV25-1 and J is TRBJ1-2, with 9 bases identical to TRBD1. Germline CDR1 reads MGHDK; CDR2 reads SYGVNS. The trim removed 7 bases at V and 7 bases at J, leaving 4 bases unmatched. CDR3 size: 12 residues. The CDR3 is CASTTGGVGYTF. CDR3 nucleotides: TGTGCCAGCACCACAGGGGGCGTTGGCTACACCTTC.

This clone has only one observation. CDR3 in DNA: TGTGCCAGCAGCTTTCTCGCGGGGATAAGAGCCTACAATGAGCAGTTCTTC. It specifies CASSFLAGIRAYNEQFF. This chain joins TRBV11-3 and TRBJ2-1; D might be TRBD2 (6 bases). The V end was cut by 3 bases, the J end by 2 bases, with 17 bases between. The CDR3 totals 17 residues. CDR1 is SGHNT, CDR2 YENEEA, per germline.